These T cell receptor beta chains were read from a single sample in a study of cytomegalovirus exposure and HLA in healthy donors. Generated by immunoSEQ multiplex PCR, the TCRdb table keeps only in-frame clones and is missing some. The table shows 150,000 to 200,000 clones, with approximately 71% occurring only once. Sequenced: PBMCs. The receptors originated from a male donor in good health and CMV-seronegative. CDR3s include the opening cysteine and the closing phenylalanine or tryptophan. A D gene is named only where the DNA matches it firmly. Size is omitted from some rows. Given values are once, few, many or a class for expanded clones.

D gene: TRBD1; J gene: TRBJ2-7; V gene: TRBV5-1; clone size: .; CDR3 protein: CASSLDGTGLSYEQYF; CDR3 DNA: TGCGCCAGCAGCTTGGATGGGACAGGGCTCTCCTACGAGCAGTACTTC
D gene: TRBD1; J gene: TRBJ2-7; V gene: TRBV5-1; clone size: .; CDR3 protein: CASSGGQGAVYEQYF; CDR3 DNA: TGCGCCAGCAGCGGCGGACAGGGGGCGGTCTACGAGCAGTACTTC
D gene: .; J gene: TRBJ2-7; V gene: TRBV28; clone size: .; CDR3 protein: CASSLSVRQYF; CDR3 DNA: TGTGCCAGCAGTTTATCAGTCCGGCAGTACTTC
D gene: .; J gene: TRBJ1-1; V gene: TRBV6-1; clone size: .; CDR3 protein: CASSELGGNTEAFF; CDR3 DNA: TGTGCCAGCAGTGAGCTAGGGGGAAACACTGAAGCTTTCTTT
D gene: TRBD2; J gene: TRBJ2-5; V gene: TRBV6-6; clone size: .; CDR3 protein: CASSYRGGPETQYF; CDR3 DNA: TGTGCCAGCAGTTATCGCGGGGGTCCAGAGACCCAGTACTTC
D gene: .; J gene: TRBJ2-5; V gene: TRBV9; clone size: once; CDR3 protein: CASSVSPIETQYF; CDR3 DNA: TGTGCCAGCAGCGTTAGTCCCATAGAGACCCAGTACTTC
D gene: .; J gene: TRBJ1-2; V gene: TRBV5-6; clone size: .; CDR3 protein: CASSLGPQQGYGYTF; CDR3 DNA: TGTGCCAGCAGCTTGGGTCCCCAACAGGGCTATGGCTACACCTTC
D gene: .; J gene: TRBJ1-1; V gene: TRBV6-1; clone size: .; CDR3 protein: CATTVMNTEAFF; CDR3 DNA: TGTGCCACCACAGTCATGAACACTGAAGCTTTCTTT
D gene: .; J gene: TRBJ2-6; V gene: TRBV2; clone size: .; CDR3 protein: CASSRTGANVLTF; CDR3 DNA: TGTGCCAGCAGTCGAACAGGGGCCAACGTCCTGACTTTC
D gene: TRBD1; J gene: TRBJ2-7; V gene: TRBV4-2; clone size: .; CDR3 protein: CASSQSGGTGVHEQYF; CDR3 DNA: TGTGCCAGCAGCCAGTCGGGGGGGACAGGGGTCCACGAGCAGTACTTC
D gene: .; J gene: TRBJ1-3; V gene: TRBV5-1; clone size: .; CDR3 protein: CASSPYAEPGDTIYF; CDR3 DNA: TGCGCCAGCAGCCCCTACGCGGAACCGGGAGACACCATATATTTT
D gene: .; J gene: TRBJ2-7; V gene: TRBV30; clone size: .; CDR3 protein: CAWAGTVSYEQYF; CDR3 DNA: TGTGCCTGGGCCGGGACTGTCTCCTACGAGCAGTACTTC
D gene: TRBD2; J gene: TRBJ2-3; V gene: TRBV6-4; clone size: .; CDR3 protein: CASSELAGSTDTQYF; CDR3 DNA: TGTGCCAGCAGTGAACTAGCGGGTAGCACAGATACGCAGTATTTT
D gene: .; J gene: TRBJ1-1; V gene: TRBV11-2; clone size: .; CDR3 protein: CASSRGGGEAFF; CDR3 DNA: TGTGCCAGCAGCCGGGGGGGCGGTGAAGCTTTCTTT
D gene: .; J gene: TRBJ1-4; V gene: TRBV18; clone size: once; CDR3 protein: CASSPGTLSNEKLFF; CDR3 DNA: TGTGCCAGCTCACCCGGGACACTCAGTAATGAAAAACTGTTTTTT
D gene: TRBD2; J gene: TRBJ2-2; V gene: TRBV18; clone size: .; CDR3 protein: CASSLTSGSTKGELFF; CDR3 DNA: TGTGCCAGCTCACTCACTAGCGGGAGCACGAAGGGGGAGCTGTTTTTT
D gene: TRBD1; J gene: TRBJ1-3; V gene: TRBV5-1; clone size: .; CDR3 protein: CASRQGIGNTIYF; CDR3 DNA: TGCGCCAGCCGACAGGGGATTGGAAACACCATATATTTT
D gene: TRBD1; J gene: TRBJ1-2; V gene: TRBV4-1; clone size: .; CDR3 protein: CASSRGTGGDNGYTF; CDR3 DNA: TGCGCCAGCAGCCGAGGGACAGGGGGGGATAATGGCTACACCTTC
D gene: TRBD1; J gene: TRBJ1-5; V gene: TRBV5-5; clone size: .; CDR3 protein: CASSFRTGSGYQPQHF; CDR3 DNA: TGTGCCAGCAGCTTCCGGACAGGGTCTGGGTATCAGCCCCAGCATTTT
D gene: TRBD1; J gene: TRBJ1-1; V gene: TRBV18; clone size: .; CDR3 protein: CASSPPGQGAVAFF; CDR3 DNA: TGTGCCAGCTCACCCCCTGGACAGGGGGCAGTAGCTTTCTTT
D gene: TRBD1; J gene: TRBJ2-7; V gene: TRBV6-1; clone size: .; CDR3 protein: CASSPDRVSYEQYF; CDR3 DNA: TGTGCCAGCAGTCCGGACAGGGTCTCCTACGAGCAGTACTTC
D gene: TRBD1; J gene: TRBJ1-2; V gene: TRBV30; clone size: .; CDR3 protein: CAWSRQGGGYTF; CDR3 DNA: TGTGCCTGGAGTAGACAGGGTGGCGGCTACACCTTC
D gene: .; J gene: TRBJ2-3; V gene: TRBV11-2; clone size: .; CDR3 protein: CASSLDVSRTDTQYF; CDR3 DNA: TGTGCCAGCAGCTTAGATGTTAGTCGCACAGATACGCAGTATTTT
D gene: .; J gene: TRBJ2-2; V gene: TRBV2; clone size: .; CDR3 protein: CASSGGIGELFF; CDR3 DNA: TGTGCCAGCAGTGGAGGAATTGGGGAGCTGTTTTTT
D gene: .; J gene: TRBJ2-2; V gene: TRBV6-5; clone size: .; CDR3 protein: CASSYFGGPGELFF; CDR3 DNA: TGTGCCAGCAGTTACTTCGGGGGACCCGGGGAGCTGTTTTTT
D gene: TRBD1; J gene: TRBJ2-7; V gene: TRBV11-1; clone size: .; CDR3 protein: CASSYRGLGEQYF; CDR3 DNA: TGTGCCAGCAGCTACAGGGGGCTTGGCGAGCAGTACTTC
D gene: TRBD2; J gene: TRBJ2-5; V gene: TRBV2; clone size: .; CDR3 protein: CASSLAGGQETQYF; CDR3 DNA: TGTGCCAGCAGTTTAGCGGGGGGGCAAGAGACCCAGTACTTC
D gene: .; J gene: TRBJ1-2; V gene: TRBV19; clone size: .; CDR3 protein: CASSLSSYGYTF; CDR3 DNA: TGTGCCAGTAGCCTCAGTTCCTATGGCTACACCTTC
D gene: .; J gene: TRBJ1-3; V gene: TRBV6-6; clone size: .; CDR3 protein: CASSLDSLSGNTIYF; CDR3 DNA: TGTGCCAGCAGTTTGGACAGTCTCTCTGGAAACACCATATATTTT
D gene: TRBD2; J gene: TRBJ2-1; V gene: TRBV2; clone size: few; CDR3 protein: CASRHGGAANEQFF; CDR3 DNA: TGTGCCAGCAGGCACGGGGGGGCGGCCAATGAGCAGTTCTTC
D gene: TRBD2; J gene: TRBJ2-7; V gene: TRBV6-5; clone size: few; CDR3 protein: CASSSSGGSSYEQYF; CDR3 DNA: TGTGCCAGCAGTTCAAGCGGGGGTAGCTCCTACGAGCAGTACTTC
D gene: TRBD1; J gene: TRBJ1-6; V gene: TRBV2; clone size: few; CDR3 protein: CASSGAGTGNSPLHF; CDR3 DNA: TGTGCCAGCAGTGGTGCCGGGACAGGGAATTCACCCCTCCACTTT
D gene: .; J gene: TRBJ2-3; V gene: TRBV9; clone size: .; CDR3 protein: CASGGGGGWADTQYF; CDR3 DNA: TGTGCCAGCGGGGGAGGTGGAGGGTGGGCAGATACGCAGTATTTT
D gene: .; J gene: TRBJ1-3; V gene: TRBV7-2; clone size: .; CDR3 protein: CASSLNMRETIYF; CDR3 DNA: TGTGCCAGCAGCTTAAATATGAGGGAAACCATATATTTT
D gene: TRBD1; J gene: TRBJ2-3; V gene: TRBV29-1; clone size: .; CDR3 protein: CSVRDRRTTDTQYF; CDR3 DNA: TGCAGCGTACGGGACAGGCGAACCACAGATACGCAGTATTTT
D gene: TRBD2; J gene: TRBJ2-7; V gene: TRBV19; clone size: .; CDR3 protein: CATKSGGVPYEQYF; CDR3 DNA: TGTGCCACGAAAAGCGGGGGGGTCCCCTACGAGCAGTACTTC
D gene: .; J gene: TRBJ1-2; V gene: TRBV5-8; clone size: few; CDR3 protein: CASSLRDTFYGYTF; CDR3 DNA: TGTGCCAGCAGCCTACGGGACACCTTCTATGGCTACACCTTC
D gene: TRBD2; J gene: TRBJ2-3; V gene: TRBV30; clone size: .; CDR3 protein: CAWRLAGDQDTQYF; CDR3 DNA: TGTGCCTGGAGACTAGCGGGAGATCAAGATACGCAGTATTTT
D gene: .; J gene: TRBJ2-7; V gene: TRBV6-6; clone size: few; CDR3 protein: CASSYRDSRYEQYF; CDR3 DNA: TGTGCCAGCAGTTACAGGGACTCCCGCTACGAGCAGTACTTC
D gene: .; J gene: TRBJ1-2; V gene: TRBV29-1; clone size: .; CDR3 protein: CSVTRVLGYTF; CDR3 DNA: TGCAGCGTAACCAGGGTGTTAGGCTACACCTTC
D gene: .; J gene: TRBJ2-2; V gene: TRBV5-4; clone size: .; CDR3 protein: CASSLPRHGGELFF; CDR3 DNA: TGTGCCAGCAGCTTACCCAGGCACGGCGGGGAGCTGTTTTTT
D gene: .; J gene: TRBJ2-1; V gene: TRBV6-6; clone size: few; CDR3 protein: CASSSSETGYNEQFF; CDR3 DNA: TGTGCCAGCAGTTCCTCGGAAACGGGATACAATGAGCAGTTCTTC
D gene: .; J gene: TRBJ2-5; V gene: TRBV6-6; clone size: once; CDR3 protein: CASSYHRGGQETQYF; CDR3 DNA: TGTGCCAGCAGTTATCACAGGGGAGGCCAAGAGACCCAGTACTTC
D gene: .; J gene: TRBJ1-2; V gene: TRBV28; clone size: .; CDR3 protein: CASSSDSYYGYTF; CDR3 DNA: TGTGCCAGCAGTTCGGACAGTTACTATGGCTACACCTTC
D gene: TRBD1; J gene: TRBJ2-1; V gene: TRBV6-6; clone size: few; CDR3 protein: CASSQTGTGTNEQFF; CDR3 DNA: TGTGCCAGCAGCCAAACCGGGACAGGGACCAATGAGCAGTTCTTC
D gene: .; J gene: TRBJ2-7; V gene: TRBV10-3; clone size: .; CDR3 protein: CAISEVSGSRSYEQYF; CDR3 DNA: TGTGCCATCAGTGAGGTCTCGGGGTCGCGATCCTACGAGCAGTACTTC
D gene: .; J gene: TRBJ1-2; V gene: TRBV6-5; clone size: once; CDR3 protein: CASSSTALYGYTF; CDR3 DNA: TGTGCCAGCAGTTCGACAGCCCTCTATGGCTACACCTTC
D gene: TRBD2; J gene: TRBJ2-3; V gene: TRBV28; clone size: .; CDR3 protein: CASSPLAGVADTQYF; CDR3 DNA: TGTGCCAGCAGTCCACTAGCGGGAGTCGCCGATACGCAGTATTTT
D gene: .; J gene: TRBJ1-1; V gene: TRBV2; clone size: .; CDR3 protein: CARGREGRGGNTEAFF; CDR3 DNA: TGTGCCAGGGGGCGGGAGGGGCGAGGTGGGAACACTGAAGCTTTCTTT
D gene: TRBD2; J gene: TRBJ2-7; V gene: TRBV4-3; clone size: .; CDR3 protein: CASSQDLAGEWREQYF; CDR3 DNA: TGCGCCAGCAGCCAGGATCTAGCGGGAGAATGGCGGGAGCAGTACTTC